This T cell receptor (beta chain) emerged from a study of glioma-infiltrating T cells. Findings of the study overall: Above-expected tissue-blood divergence occurred in all gliomas, most in low-grade ones.

The iRepertoire nested amplicon-rescue multiplex PCR amplified TCR alpha and beta CDR3s from RNA. MiXCR, applied by TCRdb to the multiplex PCR reads, yields one record per CDR3 protein. The sample records some 120,000 distinct CDR3 sequences, 20% to 25% being singletons. This clonotype was detected many times. Antigen: not known. The germline CDR1 and CDR2 sequences are SEHNR and FQNEAQ (reference sequence). The V and J ends lost 4 bases and 4 bases, in that order; junction bases with no gene match: 7. The CDR3 consists of 16 residues. The receptor's source is a human donor with low-grade glioma or glioblastoma, undergoing nonglioma brain surgery, or in good health (not recorded which). Sequenced material: glioma tissue, nonneoplastic brain tissue, or PBMCs (not recorded which). This chain uses TRBV7-9 with TRBJ2-3; 11 positions match TRBD1. DNA for the CDR3: TGTGCCAGCAGCTCAAGGACAGGGGGCTACCCAGATACGCAGTATTTT. Its translation: CASSSRTGGYPDTQYF.